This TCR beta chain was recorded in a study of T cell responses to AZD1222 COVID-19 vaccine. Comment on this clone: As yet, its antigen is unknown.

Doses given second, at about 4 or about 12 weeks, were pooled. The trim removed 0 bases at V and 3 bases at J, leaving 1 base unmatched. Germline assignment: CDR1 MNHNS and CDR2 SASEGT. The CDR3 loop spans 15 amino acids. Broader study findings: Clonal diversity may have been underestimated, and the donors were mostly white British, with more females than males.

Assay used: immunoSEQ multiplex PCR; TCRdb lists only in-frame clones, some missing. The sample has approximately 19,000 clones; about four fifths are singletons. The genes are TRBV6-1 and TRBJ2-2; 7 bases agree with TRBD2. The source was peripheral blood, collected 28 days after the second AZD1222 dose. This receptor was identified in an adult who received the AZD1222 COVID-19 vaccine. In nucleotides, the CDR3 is TGTGCCAGCAGTGAAGCGGGAGGGTACACCGGGGAGCTGTTTTTT. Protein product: CASSEAGGYTGELFF.